These 23 T cell receptor beta chains were sequenced from one sample in a study of blood T cell repertoires in COVID-19. Method: immunoSEQ multiplex PCR; TCRdb's copy keeps in-frame clones and lacks some. The table lists approximately 180,000 clones, 85% to 90% of them singletons. Sequencing was carried out using PBMCs or T cells enriched from blood (not recorded which). The source is a woman aged 40 to 49 with acute COVID-19.

V and J are TRBV5-1 and TRBJ2-2; TRBD1 is a possible D gene (5 bases). Germline V CDR1 and CDR2: SGHRS, YFSETQ. The CDR3 runs to 16 residues. V was cut by 1 base and J by 0 bases, with 10 bases left in between. CDR3 nucleotide sequence: TGCGCCAGCAGCTTGAAACCAGGGTCGAACACCGGGGAGCTGTTTTTT. Amino acids: CASSLKPGSNTGELFF.

The V gene is TRBV4-3, the J gene TRBJ2-1; 7 nucleotides line up with TRBD1. Looked up from germline, CDR1 is LGHNA and CDR2 is YSLEER. The trim removed 0 bases at V and 11 bases at J, leaving 16 bases unmatched. The CDR3 totals 17 residues. CDR3 DNA sequence: TGCGCCAGCAGCCAAGAAGAGACAGGGCAATCTCTAAATCAGCAGTTCTTC. Protein: CASSQEETGQSLNQQFF.

The chain recombines TRBV7-3 with TRBJ2-7, with 10 bases lining up with TRBD1. The trim removed 5 bases at V and 7 bases at J, leaving 8 bases unmatched. The CDR3 has 14 residues. From germline, CDR1 is SGHTA and CDR2 FQGTGA. The CDR3 nucleotides read TGTGCCAGCAGCCCCTCCGGGACAGGGGAAGAGCAGTACTTC. This sequence encodes CASSPSGTGEEQYF.

The chain is built from TRBV2 and TRBJ1-6; 7 positions agree with TRBD1. V was clipped by 0 bases and J by 4 bases; unmatched bases: 9. Germline V CDR1 and CDR2: SNHLY, FYNNEI. CDR3 length: 18 residues. The CDR3 loop is CASSEAGTGTAYNSPLHF. The CDR3 DNA sequence: TGTGCCAGCAGTGAAGCAGGTACCGGGACAGCGTATAATTCACCCCTCCACTTT.

Only a few counts were recorded for this clone. Distinct nucleotide sequences in the sample also encode this CDR3. The chain uses TRBV7-9 and TRBJ2-7; a possible D gene is TRBD1 (6 bases). This CDR3 is built from 14 residues. V shed 3 bases and J shed 0 bases, with 9 bases lying between them. Germline V lookup: CDR1 SEHNR, CDR2 FQNEAQ (reference sequence). The CDR3 protein is CASSFGQPSYEQYF. In DNA, the CDR3 is TGTGCCAGCAGCTTCGGACAGCCCTCCTACGAGCAGTACTTC.

This sequence joins TRBV9 and TRBJ2-1, with 9 bases identical to TRBD2. This CDR3 comprises 16 residues. Per the germline V gene, CDR1 is SGDLS and CDR2 is YYNGEE. Unmatched junction bases numbered 14, after V lost 4 bases and J lost 9 bases. CDR3 sequence reads: CASSPVAGEMPPEQFF. In nucleotides, the CDR3 is TGTGCCAGCAGCCCCGTAGCGGGAGAGATGCCCCCTGAGCAGTTCTTC.

V and J are TRBV5-6 and TRBJ2-7; 9 bases fit TRBD2. The CDR3 has 15 amino acids. The V segment lost 3 bases and the J segment 4 bases; nucleotides outside the gene matches: 8. Germline loops: CDR1 SGHDT, CDR2 YYEEEE. The CDR3 DNA reads TGTGCCAGCAGCTGGGCCCCTAGCGGGGATTACGAGCAGTACTTC. Translating gives CASSWAPSGDYEQYF.

This clone has a single count. The chain joins TRBV4-1 to TRBJ2-1; no definite D call. V lost 0 bases, J lost 12 bases, and 9 bases lay in between. Germline values: CDR1 MGHRA, CDR2 YSYEKL. The CDR3 has 12 amino acids. CDR3: CASSQEATRQFF. Here the CDR3 DNA reads TGCGCCAGCAGCCAAGAAGCGACCAGGCAGTTCTTC.

The chain uses TRBV7-9 and TRBJ2-1, with TRBD2 matching 13 bases. The CDR3 spans 16 residues. V trimming: 5 bases; J trimming: 10 bases; junction bases outside the gene matches: 11. The germline CDR1 and CDR2 sequences are SEHNR and FQNEAQ (reference sequence). CDR3 nucleotide sequence: TGTGCCAGCAGCCTCCCACTAGCGGGAGGGGGCCCCGAGCAGTTCTTC. Residues: CASSLPLAGGGPEQFF.

This chain uses TRBV7-6 with TRBJ1-2; tentative D call: TRBD1 (5 bases). The CDR3 is 13 residues long. V gave up 1 base and J gave up 4 bases, with 7 bases separating them. Germline V gives CDR1 SGHVS, CDR2 FNYEAQ. The CDR3 DNA reads as TGTGCCAGCAGCTTAGGCCAGGGCTATGGCTACACCTTC. Its protein product is CASSLGQGYGYTF.

V usage is TRBV27 and J usage is TRBJ1-1; the D gene is possibly TRBD1 (5 bases). Trimming pared 8 bases from V and 4 bases from J, leaving 14 bases between. Germline V gene sequence: CDR1 MNHEY, CDR2 SMNVEV (reference sequence). The length of the CDR3 is 13 residues. The CDR3 loop reads CASRQSGGTEAFF. CDR3 sequence (DNA): TGTGCCAGCCGACAATCGGGGGGCACTGAAGCTTTCTTT.

The chain joins TRBV2 to TRBJ1-4; TRBD1 agrees at 10 bases. After removal of 6 bases from V and 6 bases from J, the junction contained 7 bases not matched to a gene. The germline V gene encodes CDR1 SNHLY and CDR2 FYNNEI. CDR3 length: 15 amino acids. DNA of the CDR3: TGTGCCAGCAGAGACTTGACAGGGGGCGATGAAAAACTGTTTTTT. This gives the protein CASRDLTGGDEKLFF.

The chain links TRBV5-1 to TRBJ2-1; 9 bases are a match to TRBD1. Germline V gene lookup returns CDR1 SGHRS and CDR2 YFSETQ. Germline trimming cut 2 bases from V and 9 bases from J; bases unmatched to any gene: 9. The CDR3 runs 15 residues. The CDR3 nucleotides read TGCGCCAGCAGCTTCGGACAGGGGCCGACCGGTGAGCAGTTCTTC. Translation: CASSFGQGPTGEQFF.

The chain combines TRBV9 with TRBJ2-7, with 11 bases fitting TRBD2. V lost 0 bases and J lost 6; bases outside the gene matches: 5. The CDR3 runs 15 residues. CDR1 SGDLS and CDR2 YYNGEE come from the germline V gene. The CDR3: CASSVGLAGGLEQYF. DNA for the CDR3: TGTGCCAGCAGCGTAGGGCTAGCGGGGGGTCTCGAGCAGTACTTC.

This clone was counted between two and nine times. CDR3 region: CASSFKGWNSPLHF. Written as DNA, the CDR3 is TGTGCCAGCAGCTTCAAGGGGTGGAATTCACCCCTCCACTTT. The chain has TRBV7-8 and TRBJ1-6; possible D gene TRBD1, 5 bases. V gave up 3 bases and J gave up 7 bases, with 10 bases separating them. CDR3 length: 14 residues. CDR1 and CDR2 (germline): SGHVS, FQNEAQ.

This chain connects TRBV5-4 to TRBJ1-1; 8 bases line up with TRBD1. The V segment lost 4 bases and the J segment 5 bases; nucleotides outside the gene matches: 4. The CDR3 loop spans 13 amino acids. CDR1 is SGHNT and CDR2 is YYREEE in the germline V gene (reference sequence). CDR3 coding DNA: TGTGCCAGCAGCACCGGACAGGGAACTGAAGCTTTCTTT. It encodes CASSTGQGTEAFF.

CDR3: CASSSAGTANYGYTF. The CDR3 bases are TGTGCCAGCAGTTCCGCCGGGACAGCCAACTATGGCTACACCTTC. This sequence joins TRBV28 and TRBJ1-2; 7 bases agree with TRBD1. Unmatched junction bases numbered 7, after V lost 4 bases and J lost 2 bases. The CDR3 length is 15 residues. CDR1 and CDR2 (germline): MDHEN, SYDVKM.

The chain combines TRBV3-1 (or the pseudogene TRBV3-2) with TRBJ2-7, with D possibly being TRBD2 (5 bases). Germline V gives CDR1 LGHDT, CDR2 YNNKEL (reference sequence). This CDR3 has 15 residues. V lost 0 bases and J lost 1, with 10 bases in between. The CDR3 sequence: CASSQDVTSSYEQYF. CDR3 bases: TGTGCCAGCAGCCAAGATGTTACTAGTTCCTACGAGCAGTACTTC.

J is TRBJ2-3 and V is TRBV10-3, with a tentative D call TRBD2 (5 bases). The germline V gene encodes CDR1 ENHRY and CDR2 SYGVKD. The CDR3 consists of 13 residues. The V gene lost 7 bases and the J gene lost 4 bases, with 12 bases spanning the gap. The CDR3 is CAIKRETADTQYF. In DNA form, the CDR3 reads TGTGCCATCAAGAGGGAGACGGCAGATACGCAGTATTTT.

The gene calls are TRBV10-2 and TRBJ2-3; the D gene is possibly TRBD1 (6 bases). In germline, CDR1 is WSHSY, CDR2 SAAADI. This CDR3 comprises 16 residues. V was pared by 6 bases and J by 2 bases, with 18 bases between. The CDR3, as DNA: TGCGCCAGCAGACAAAATCCGGGACAAAACACAGATACGCAGTATTTT. This codes for CASRQNPGQNTDTQYF.

The chain combines TRBV20-1 with TRBJ2-5; D not resolved. CDR1 is DFQATT and CDR2 is SNEGSKA in the germline V gene (reference sequence). V was shortened by 3 bases and J by 3 bases, with 5 bases between the two germline ends. This CDR3 has 11 residues. CDR3 DNA sequence: TGCAGTGCTAGCCAGAAAGAGACCCAGTACTTC. Its protein is CSASQKETQYF.

J is TRBJ1-1 and V is TRBV4-2, with unresolved D. This CDR3 has 14 amino acids. The germline CDR1 and CDR2 sequences are LGHNA and YNFKEQ. V was trimmed by 6 bases and J by 5 bases, leaving 16 bases between them. The CDR3 spells CASSPPGTDTEAFF. In nucleotides, the CDR3 is TGTGCCAGCAGTCCGCCGGGAACAGATACTGAAGCTTTCTTT.

The chain uses TRBV27 and TRBJ1-1, with TRBD1 identical over 9 bases. The CDR3 contains 14 residues. V dropped 4 bases and J dropped 5; count of bases not matched to a gene: 5. Germline values: CDR1 MNHEY, CDR2 SMNVEV (reference sequence). In DNA, the CDR3 is TGTGCCAGCAGTTCCGGGACAGGGCTGACTGAAGCTTTCTTT. The encoded protein is CASSSGTGLTEAFF.